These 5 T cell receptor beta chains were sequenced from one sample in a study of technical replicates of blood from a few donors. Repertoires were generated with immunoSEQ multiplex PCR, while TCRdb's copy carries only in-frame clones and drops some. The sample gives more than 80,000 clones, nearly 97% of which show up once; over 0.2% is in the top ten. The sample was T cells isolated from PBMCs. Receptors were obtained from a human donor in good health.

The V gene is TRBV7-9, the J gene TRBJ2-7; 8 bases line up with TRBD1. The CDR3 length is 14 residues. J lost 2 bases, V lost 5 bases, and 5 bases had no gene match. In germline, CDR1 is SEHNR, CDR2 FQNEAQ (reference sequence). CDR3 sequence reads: CASSPDRAAYEQYF. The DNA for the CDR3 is TGTGCCAGCAGCCCGGACAGGGCTGCCTACGAGCAGTACTTC. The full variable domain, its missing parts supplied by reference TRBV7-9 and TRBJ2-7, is DTGVSQNPRHKITKRGQNVTFRCDPISEHNRLYWYRQTLGQGPEFLTYFQNEAQLEKSRLLSDRFSAERPKGSFSTLEIQRTEQGDSAMYLCASSPDRAAYEQYFGPGTRLTVT.

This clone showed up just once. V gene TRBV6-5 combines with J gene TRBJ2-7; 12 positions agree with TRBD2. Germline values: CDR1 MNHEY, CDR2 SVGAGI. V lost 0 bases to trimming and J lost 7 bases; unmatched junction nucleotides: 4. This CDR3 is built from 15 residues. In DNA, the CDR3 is TGTGCCAGCAGTTACTCCCCCCTAGCGGGAGGGGAGCAGTACTTC. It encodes CASSYSPLAGGEQYF.

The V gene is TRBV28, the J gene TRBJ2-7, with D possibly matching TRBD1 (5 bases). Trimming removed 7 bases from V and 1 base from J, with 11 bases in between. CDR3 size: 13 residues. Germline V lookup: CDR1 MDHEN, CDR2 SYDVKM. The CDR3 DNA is TGTGCCAGCACCTGGGGCTATTCCTACGAGCAGTACTTC. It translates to CASTWGYSYEQYF.

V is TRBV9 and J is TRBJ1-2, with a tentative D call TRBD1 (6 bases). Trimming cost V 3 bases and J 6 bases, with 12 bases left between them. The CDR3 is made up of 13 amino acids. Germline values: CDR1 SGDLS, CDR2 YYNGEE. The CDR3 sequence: CASSEQGADGYTF. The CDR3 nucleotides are TGTGCCAGCAGCGAACAGGGAGCGGATGGCTACACCTTC.

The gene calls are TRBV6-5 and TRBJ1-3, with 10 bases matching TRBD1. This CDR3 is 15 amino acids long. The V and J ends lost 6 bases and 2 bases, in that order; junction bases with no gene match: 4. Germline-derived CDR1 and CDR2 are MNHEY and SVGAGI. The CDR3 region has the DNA TGTGCCAGCAGAACCGGACAGGGGGCTGGAAACACCATATATTTT. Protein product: CASRTGQGAGNTIYF.